This TCR beta chain was sequenced in a study of CD8 T cells in Susac syndrome. Study findings and constraints: The number of individuals included in the study's TCR sequencing and HLA analysis was acknowledged as relatively small.

Healthy donors formed controls matched for age and sex. While CD8+ and CD4+ T cells were isolated negatively, TEMRA cells were enriched by FACS. Reverse transcription of about 0.45 to 1 ug RNA was performed with random hexamers. TCRdb ran MiXCR on the immunoSEQ multiplex PCR reads and lists one entry per CDR3 protein. Here the sample spans about 130,000 distinct CDR3 sequences, around 95% being singletons. About this clonotype itself: Its antigen is as yet unknown.

CDR1 is LGHNA and CDR2 is YSLEER in the germline V gene. Trimming removed 4 bases from V and 8 bases from J, with 12 bases in between. CDR3 length: 13 amino acids. The source of this sequence is a human donor in good health. V gene TRBV4-3 combines with J gene TRBJ2-1; no firm D call. Sequenced material: CD4+ T cells from PBMCs. The CDR3 region has the DNA TGCGCCAGCAGCCCAAACCCAGGCGATGAGCAGTTCTTC. The encoded protein is CASSPNPGDEQFF.